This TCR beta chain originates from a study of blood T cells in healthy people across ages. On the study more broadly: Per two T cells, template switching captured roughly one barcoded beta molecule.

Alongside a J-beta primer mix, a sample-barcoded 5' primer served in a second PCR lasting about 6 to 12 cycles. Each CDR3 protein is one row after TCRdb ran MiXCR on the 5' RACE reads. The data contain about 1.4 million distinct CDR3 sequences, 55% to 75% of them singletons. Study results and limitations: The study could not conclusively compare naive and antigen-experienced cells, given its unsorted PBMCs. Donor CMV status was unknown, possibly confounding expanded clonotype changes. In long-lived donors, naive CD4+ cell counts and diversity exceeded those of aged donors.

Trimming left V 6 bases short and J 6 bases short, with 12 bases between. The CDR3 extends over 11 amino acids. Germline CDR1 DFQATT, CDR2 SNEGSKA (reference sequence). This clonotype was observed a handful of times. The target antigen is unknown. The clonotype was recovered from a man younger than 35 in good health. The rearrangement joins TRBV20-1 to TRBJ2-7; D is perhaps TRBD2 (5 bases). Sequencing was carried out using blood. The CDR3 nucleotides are TGCAGTGCCCCATTGGCGGGCGAGCAGTACTTC. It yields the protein CSAPLAGEQYF.